This is a list of T cell receptor beta chains from one sample in a study of spatial heterogeneity in lung cancer. TCRdb ran MiXCR on the 5' RACE reads and lists one entry per CDR3 protein. The table has about 33,000 distinct CDR3 sequences, 8% to 13% seen once. Sequenced here: PBMCs, sampled at follow-up. The origin of the receptors is a female donor with early-stage non-small cell lung cancer. CDR3s include the opening cysteine and the closing phenylalanine or tryptophan. A D gene is named only where the DNA matches it firmly. The size field is filled for only some rows; it gives once, few, many or a size class.

CDR3 protein: CASSIDRPTTTNSGNTIYF
CDR3 DNA: TGTGCCAGCAGTATCGACAGGCCCACTACGACAAACTCTGGAAACACCATATATTTT
J gene: TRBJ1-3
D gene: NA
clone size: many
V gene: TRBV27

CDR3 protein: CSVTWNTGELFF
CDR3 DNA: TGCAGCGTTACGTGGAACACCGGGGAGCTGTTTTTT
J gene: TRBJ2-2
D gene: NA
clone size: many
V gene: TRBV29-1

CDR3 protein: CSVDGGTQETQYF
CDR3 DNA: TGCAGCGTTGATGGCGGGACACAAGAGACCCAGTACTTC
J gene: TRBJ2-5
D gene: NA
clone size: many
V gene: TRBV29-1

CDR3 protein: CASTFRQSYEQYF
CDR3 DNA: TGTGCCAGCACGTTCCGGCAGTCCTACGAGCAGTACTTC
J gene: TRBJ2-7
D gene: NA
clone size: many
V gene: TRBV28

CDR3 protein: CASSDRRNSGANVLTF
CDR3 DNA: TGTGCCAGTAGTGACCGACGGAACTCTGGGGCCAACGTCCTGACTTTC
J gene: TRBJ2-6
D gene: NA
clone size: few
V gene: TRBV19

CDR3 protein: CASAKKVRTNTGELFF
CDR3 DNA: TGTGCCAGCGCTAAAAAGGTCCGGACCAACACCGGGGAGCTGTTTTTT
J gene: TRBJ2-2
D gene: NA
clone size: many
V gene: TRBV2

CDR3 protein: CASSPSMTGELFF
CDR3 DNA: TGTGCCAGCAGCCCCTCCATGACCGGGGAGCTGTTTTTT
J gene: TRBJ2-2
D gene: NA
clone size: NA
V gene: TRBV7-2

CDR3 protein: CASSDSSSGDYNEQFF
CDR3 DNA: TGTGCCAGCAGTGACTCAAGTAGCGGGGACTACAATGAGCAGTTCTTC
J gene: TRBJ2-1
D gene: TRBD2
clone size: few
V gene: TRBV6-4

CDR3 protein: CASSVAAVTEQYF
CDR3 DNA: TGTGCCAGCAGCGTAGCTGCGGTAACTGAGCAGTACTTC
J gene: TRBJ2-7
D gene: NA
clone size: many
V gene: TRBV9

CDR3 protein: CASSFGTLSNEQFF
CDR3 DNA: TGTGCCAGCAGTTTTGGGACTCTGAGCAATGAGCAGTTCTTC
J gene: TRBJ2-1
D gene: NA
clone size: few
V gene: TRBV28

CDR3 protein: CASSLSLPINTGELFF
CDR3 DNA: TGTGCCAGCAGCTTATCACTTCCGATAAACACCGGGGAGCTGTTTTTT
J gene: TRBJ2-2
D gene: NA
clone size: many
V gene: TRBV7-8

CDR3 protein: CASSESTPRAGLVEQYF
CDR3 DNA: TGTGCCAGCAGCGAATCTACACCTAGGGCAGGGTTGGTTGAGCAGTACTTC
J gene: TRBJ2-7
D gene: NA
clone size: many
V gene: TRBV7-9

CDR3 protein: CASSLGERRVDGYTF
CDR3 DNA: TGTGCCAGCAGCTTAGGGGAACGCAGGGTTGATGGCTACACCTTC
J gene: TRBJ1-2
D gene: NA
clone size: NA
V gene: TRBV7-2

CDR3 protein: CASSHGTANTEAFF
CDR3 DNA: TGCGCCAGCAGCCATGGAACGGCGAACACTGAAGCTTTCTTT
J gene: TRBJ1-1
D gene: NA
clone size: NA
V gene: TRBV4-3

CDR3 protein: CASREGRLDTEAFF
CDR3 DNA: TGTGCCAGCAGAGAAGGACGGTTGGATACTGAAGCTTTCTTT
J gene: TRBJ1-1
D gene: NA
clone size: many
V gene: TRBV6-6

CDR3 protein: CASSPGLAGAGRQFF
CDR3 DNA: TGTGCCAGCAGCCCCGGACTAGCGGGGGCCGGAAGGCAGTTCTTC
J gene: TRBJ2-1
D gene: TRBD2
clone size: NA
V gene: TRBV7-9

CDR3 protein: CASSLNAGGTYEQYF
CDR3 DNA: TGTGCCAGCAGCCTCAACGCCGGGGGAACCTACGAGCAGTACTTC
J gene: TRBJ2-7
D gene: NA
clone size: many
V gene: TRBV4-2

CDR3 protein: CASGPGDPTDTQYF
CDR3 DNA: TGTGCTAGTGGTCCGGGTGATCCCACAGATACGCAGTATTTT
J gene: TRBJ2-3
D gene: NA
clone size: many
V gene: TRBV12-5

CDR3 protein: CARSFTETQYF
CDR3 DNA: TGTGCCAGGAGCTTTACAGAGACCCAGTACTTC
J gene: TRBJ2-5
D gene: NA
clone size: NA
V gene: TRBV7-2

CDR3 protein: CASSTTSGEGYEQYF
CDR3 DNA: TGTGCCAGCAGCACCACTAGCGGGGAAGGCTACGAGCAGTACTTC
J gene: TRBJ2-7
D gene: TRBD2
clone size: NA
V gene: TRBV7-9

CDR3 protein: CSANGLAGGPWRTNTGELFF
CDR3 DNA: TGCAGTGCCAACGGACTAGCGGGGGGGCCGTGGCGAACGAACACCGGGGAGCTGTTTTTT
J gene: TRBJ2-2
D gene: TRBD2
clone size: many
V gene: TRBV20-1

CDR3 protein: CASGLVAGKAVYGYTF
CDR3 DNA: TGTGCTAGTGGTTTGGTAGCGGGAAAAGCGGTCTATGGCTACACCTTC
J gene: TRBJ1-2
D gene: NA
clone size: many
V gene: TRBV12-5

CDR3 protein: CSVKTGGYAFF
CDR3 DNA: TGCAGCGTTAAAACAGGGGGATATGCTTTCTTT
J gene: TRBJ1-1
D gene: TRBD1
clone size: many
V gene: TRBV29-1

CDR3 protein: CASSPRTSGDKETQYF
CDR3 DNA: TGTGCCAGCAGCCCCCGGACTAGCGGGGATAAAGAGACCCAGTACTTC
J gene: TRBJ2-5
D gene: TRBD2
clone size: few
V gene: TRBV28

CDR3 protein: CASSWGDGSYEQYF
CDR3 DNA: TGTGCCAGCAGTTGGGGGGACGGCTCCTACGAGCAGTACTTC
J gene: TRBJ2-7
D gene: NA
clone size: NA
V gene: TRBV27

CDR3 protein: CASSLGQGVDYEQYF
CDR3 DNA: TGTGCCAGCAGCTTGGGACAGGGCGTTGACTACGAGCAGTACTTC
J gene: TRBJ2-7
D gene: TRBD1
clone size: few
V gene: TRBV5-6

CDR3 protein: CSVGDRTRYEQYF
CDR3 DNA: TGCAGCGTGGGGGACAGGACGAGGTACGAGCAGTACTTC
J gene: TRBJ2-7
D gene: TRBD1
clone size: many
V gene: TRBV29-1

CDR3 protein: CASTTTGMNTEAFF
CDR3 DNA: TGTGCCAGTACTACGACAGGCATGAACACTGAAGCTTTCTTT
J gene: TRBJ1-1
D gene: NA
clone size: NA
V gene: TRBV19

CDR3 protein: CASSTGQGWEKLFF
CDR3 DNA: TGTGCCAGCAGCACGGGACAGGGTTGGGAAAAACTGTTTTTT
J gene: TRBJ1-4
D gene: TRBD1
clone size: many
V gene: TRBV28

CDR3 protein: CASSLWTSGGTSTDTQYF
CDR3 DNA: TGTGCCAGCAGCCTATGGACTAGCGGGGGGACTAGCACAGATACGCAGTATTTT
J gene: TRBJ2-3
D gene: TRBD2
clone size: many
V gene: TRBV7-2

CDR3 protein: CSAKGHLVAKNIQYF
CDR3 DNA: TGCAGTGCCAAAGGACACCTCGTAGCCAAGAACATTCAGTACTTC
J gene: TRBJ2-4
D gene: NA
clone size: many
V gene: TRBV20-1

CDR3 protein: CSARGRTTNTEAFF
CDR3 DNA: TGCAGCGCCCGCGGGCGGACGACGAACACTGAAGCTTTCTTT
J gene: TRBJ1-1
D gene: NA
clone size: many
V gene: TRBV29-1

CDR3 protein: CASSSWRRNEQYF
CDR3 DNA: TGTGCCAGCAGTTCATGGCGCAGGAACGAGCAGTACTTC
J gene: TRBJ2-7
D gene: NA
clone size: NA
V gene: TRBV6-2/TRBV6-3

CDR3 protein: CASSQLGSTYEQYF
CDR3 DNA: TGTGCCAGTAGCCAGTTAGGTTCCACCTACGAGCAGTACTTC
J gene: TRBJ2-7
D gene: NA
clone size: many
V gene: TRBV19